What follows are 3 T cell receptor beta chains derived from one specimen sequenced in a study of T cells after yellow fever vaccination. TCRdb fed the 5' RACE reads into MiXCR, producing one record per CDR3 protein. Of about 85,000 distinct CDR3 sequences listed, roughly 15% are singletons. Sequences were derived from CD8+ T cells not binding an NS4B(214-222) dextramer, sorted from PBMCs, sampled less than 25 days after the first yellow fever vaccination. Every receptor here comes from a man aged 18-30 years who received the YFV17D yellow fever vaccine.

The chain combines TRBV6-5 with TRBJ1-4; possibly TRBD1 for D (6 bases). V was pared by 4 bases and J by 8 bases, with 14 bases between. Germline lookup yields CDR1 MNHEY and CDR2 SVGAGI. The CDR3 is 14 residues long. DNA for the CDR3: TGTGCCAGCAGTTCCCGGGGGCCGGAGGAAAAACTGTTTTTT. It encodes CASSSRGPEEKLFF.

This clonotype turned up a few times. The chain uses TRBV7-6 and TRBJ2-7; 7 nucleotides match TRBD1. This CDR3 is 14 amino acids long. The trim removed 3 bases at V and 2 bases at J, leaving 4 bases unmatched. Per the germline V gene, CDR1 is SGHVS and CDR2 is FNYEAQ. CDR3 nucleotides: TGTGCCAGCAGCTTGACAGGGAATCCCTACGAGCAGTACTTC. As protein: CASSLTGNPYEQYF.

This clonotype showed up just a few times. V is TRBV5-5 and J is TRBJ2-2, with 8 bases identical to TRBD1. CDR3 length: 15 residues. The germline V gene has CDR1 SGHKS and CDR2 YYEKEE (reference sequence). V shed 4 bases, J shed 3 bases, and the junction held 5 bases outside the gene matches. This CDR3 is CASSIGQGHTGELFF. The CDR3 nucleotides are TGTGCCAGCAGCATTGGACAGGGACACACCGGGGAGCTGTTTTTT.